A selection of T cell receptor beta chains follows, all from one sample in a study of blood T cells in healthy people across ages. MiXCR was run by TCRdb on the 5' RACE reads, yielding one entry per CDR3 protein. This repertoire shows approximately 1.5 million distinct CDR3 sequences, about 45% found once; its top ten account for about 4%. Input material: blood. The receptors were sampled from a woman under 30 in good health. CDR3s include the opening cysteine and the closing phenylalanine or tryptophan.

>15|TRBJ2-1|TRBV29-1
CSVVGDTFTYNEQFF
>16|TRBJ2-5|TRBV7-2
CASSATTSGVEETQYF
>12|TRBJ2-7|TRBV15
CATSRYTYEQYF
>14|TRBJ2-3|TRBV4-3
CASSQEGGVKYQYF
>13|TRBJ2-7|TRBV5-1
CASSSQSPYEQYF
>16|TRBJ2-5|TRBV6-2/TRBV6-3
CASRSPRDRVQETLYF
>15|TRBJ2-1|TRBV7-2
CASSLLQGRWNEQFF
>17|TRBJ2-4|TRBV4-1
CASSQDPIGTTKNIQYF
>16|TRBJ2-7|TRBV4-3
CASSQEWTSGSDEQYF
>16|TRBJ1-5|TRBV13
CASSFSGALGNQPQHF
>15|TRBJ1-1|TRBV5-1
CASTPGMGMNTEAFF
>15|TRBJ2-1|TRBV4-3
CASSQDRGLYNEQFF
>12|TRBJ2-1|TRBV15
CATSREDLEQFF
>15|TRBJ2-3|TRBV28
CASSNRGGLSDTQYF
>13|TRBJ2-5|TRBV7-2
CASSLLALNEQYF
>12|TRBJ2-7|TRBV2
CASNEVVYEQYF
>13|TRBJ1-2|TRBV6-6
CASSYLQGAGCTF
>14|TRBJ1-2|TRBV27
CASSPNRQDYGYTF
>15|TRBJ2-1|TRBV9
CASSVGQVTYNEQFF
>14|TRBJ2-7|TRBV20-1
CSAQGLADSYEQYF
>15|TRBJ2-1|TRBV6-2/TRBV6-3
CASSYEAGGPSEQFF
>16|TRBJ2-2|TRBV5-6
CASSLLGTPNTGELFF
>12|-|TRBV20-1
CSATGDVFEQYF
>13|TRBJ1-2|TRBV6-2/TRBV6-3
CASSYGGPRSYTF
>14|TRBJ1-1|TRBV3-1
CASSQPTANTEAFF
>16|TRBJ2-3|TRBV27
CASSSPRGPSTDTQYF
>15|-|TRBV4-1
CASSQVGDWGYEQYF
>16|TRBJ2-5|TRBV20-1
CSARSRLAGVWNEQYF
>17|TRBJ2-3|TRBV5-1
CASSLAGGSGGTDTQYF
>14|TRBJ2-3|TRBV2
CASSEAGFTDTQYF
>11|TRBJ1-1|TRBV25-1
CASARMGEAFF
>17|TRBJ2-6|TRBV2
CASSVGHTSPGANVLTF
>13|-|TRBV11-2
CASSRDRVREQYF
>11|TRBJ2-1|TRBV6-5
CASSRGNEQFF
>12|TRBJ1-2|TRBV24-1
CATRDEGEGYTF
>15|TRBJ1-5|TRBV27
CASSAGTGGNQPQHF
>15|TRBJ2-7|TRBV7-2
CASSCAGTSRYEQYF
>16|TRBJ2-1|TRBV7-3
CASSPGLGVWDNEQFF
>14|TRBJ2-7|TRBV5-1
CASSLEPGPYEQYF
>16|TRBJ1-4|TRBV11-1
CASSSRTGSTNEKLFF
>14|TRBJ1-3|TRBV12-3/TRBV12-4
CASKERISGNTIYF
>18|TRBJ1-1|TRBV12-3/TRBV12-4
CASSLTIPTGSGGTEAFF
>18|TRBJ2-3|TRBV7-2
CASSAFPGTSDPRDTQYF
>12|TRBJ2-7|TRBV28
CASSADADEQYF
>15|TRBJ1-5|TRBV25-1
CASSDQPRGPCPQHF
>15|TRBJ1-2|TRBV24-1
CATSDFPRGNYGYTF
>14|TRBJ1-1|TRBV7-2
CASSLKTGFREAFF
>16|TRBJ1-1|TRBV7-2
CASSLVLRYPDTEAFF
>12|TRBJ2-7|TRBV29-1
CSVEGQGYEQYF
>18|TRBJ2-1|TRBV4-1
CASSQGRASGRSYNEQFF
>15|TRBJ2-5|TRBV3-1
CASSRLTTGEETQYF